This record concerns one T cell receptor beta chain sequence. This sample stems from a study of shared T cell receptors in the human thymus. V was cut by 4 bases and J by 10 bases, with 20 bases left in between. Germline CDR1 and CDR2: MDHEN and SYDVKM. This CDR3 has 16 amino acids. Data came from immunoSEQ multiplex PCR; TCRdb stores just in-frame clones and leaves some out. The sample holds around 730,000 clones, around 85% seen once. The same data also went into a second study, on human thymus T cells. That study reports: Thymus tissue for the work was resected from patients undergoing corrective heart surgery.

The clonotype originates from a girl in the first two years of life with a congenital heart defect. The sequencing sample was made of thymocytes. The chain joins TRBV28 to TRBJ1-6; D possibly corresponds to TRBD1 (6 bases). The CDR3 protein is CASSWGPTGRWSPLHF. The CDR3 DNA reads TGTGCCAGCAGTTGGGGGCCCACAGGGAGATGGTCACCCCTCCACTTT.